The 27 T cell receptor beta chains presented below share a single source sample, sequenced in a study of blood T cell repertoires in COVID-19. TCRdb's copy holds only in-frame clones and misses some; the assay was immunoSEQ multiplex PCR. The data hold 350,000 to 450,000 clones, with around 84% observed a single time. The sequencing input was peripheral blood. The receptors stem from a young woman with acute or convalescent COVID-19.

The J gene is TRBJ2-7, the V gene TRBV5-7; 9 positions match TRBD1. TRBV5-7 is sorted into the ORF group, with uncertain function. The CDR3 has 15 residues. The junction had 11 bases not matched to a gene; V was cut back by 5 bases and J by 5 bases. CDR3 sequence reads: CASRLHRTGVHEQYF. CDR3 bases: TGTGCCAGCAGACTTCATCGGACAGGGGTGCACGAGCAGTACTTC.

The rearrangement uses TRBV5-6 and TRBJ2-7; tentatively, D is TRBD1 (6 bases). CDR3 size: 13 residues. The V gene lost 2 bases and the J gene lost 3 bases, with 9 bases spanning the gap. Germline V gives CDR1 SGHDT, CDR2 YYEEEE. The CDR3 loop reads CASSLPRGYEQYF. The CDR3 DNA is TGTGCCAGCAGCTTACCCAGGGGCTACGAGCAGTACTTC.

The V call is TRBV7-6, the J call TRBJ2-1; 8 nucleotides match TRBD1. The CDR3 runs to 15 residues. Germline V gene data show CDR1 as SGHVS and CDR2 as FNYEAQ. After removal of 5 bases from V and 7 bases from J, the junction contained 10 bases not matched to a gene. DNA for the CDR3: TGTGCCAGCAGCCGGTTGGACAGGGCGGAGAATGAGCAGTTCTTC. Its translation: CASSRLDRAENEQFF.

This clone was observed a few times. The chain employs TRBV4-1 and TRBJ2-7, with a tentative D call TRBD2 (5 bases). V was shortened by 2 bases and J by 3 bases, with 14 bases between the two germline ends. Per germline, CDR1 MGHRA and CDR2 YSYEKL. CDR3 length equals 15 residues. The CDR3 coding sequence is TGCGCCAGCAGCCAAATCGGCGGACTCATCTACGAGCAGTACTTC. Translation gives CASSQIGGLIYEQYF.

V gene TRBV5-8 combines with J gene TRBJ1-4; weak D call: TRBD1 (6 bases). Germline CDR1 and CDR2: SGHTS and YDEGEE. V was cut by 5 bases and J by 3 bases, with 17 bases left in between. The CDR3 is 16 residues long. CDR3 in DNA: TGTGCCAGCAGTTACACAGGGAGAGGATCTAATGAAAAACTGTTTTTT. Protein product: CASSYTGRGSNEKLFF. Full variable domain (missing parts from reference TRBV5-8 and TRBJ1-4): EAGVTQSPTHLIKTRGQQATLRCSPISGHTSVYWYQQALGLGLQFLLWYDEGEERNRGNFPPRFSGRQFPNYSSELNVNALELEDSALYLCASSYTGRGSNEKLFFGSGTQLSVL.

The chain recombines TRBV6-5 with TRBJ2-7; 12 bases are shared with TRBD1. CDR1 is MNHEY and CDR2 is SVGAGI in the germline V gene. V was pared by 8 bases and J by 8 bases, with 7 bases of the junction left unmatched. The CDR3 contains 13 residues. CDR3 protein: CASGGQGARQQYF. CDR3 in DNA: TGTGCCAGCGGGGGACAGGGGGCACGGCAGCAGTACTTC.

The V call is TRBV7-9, the J call TRBJ2-2; TRBD2 is a possible D gene (5 bases). This CDR3 comprises 15 residues. V dropped 3 bases and J dropped 0 bases, with 8 bases sitting between them. CDR1 and CDR2 (germline): SEHNR, FQNEAQ (reference sequence). CDR3 nucleotide sequence: TGTGCCAGCAGCTTGATCGGGGCGAACACCGGGGAGCTGTTTTTT. Translating gives CASSLIGANTGELFF.

This chain uses TRBV18 with TRBJ1-4; D gene uncertain. The V gene's germline CDR1 is KGHSH and CDR2 LQKENI. Deletions cut 3 bases from V and 5 bases from J, with 19 bases between. CDR3 length: 17 residues. The CDR3 sequence is CASSPVQGGRSNEKLFF. DNA of the CDR3: TGTGCCAGCTCACCGGTTCAAGGAGGGAGGTCAAATGAAAAACTGTTTTTT.

DNA for the CDR3: TGTGCCAGGAACTGGGACAGGGGGAACACCGGGGAGCTGTTTTTT. Its translation is CARNWDRGNTGELFF. This sequence joins TRBV19 and TRBJ2-2, with 10 bases aligning to TRBD1. V gave up 9 bases and J gave up 1 base; unmatched junction bases: 5. The CDR3 totals 15 residues. Germline V gene lookup returns CDR1 LNHDA and CDR2 SQIVND (reference sequence).

V and J are TRBV6-6 and TRBJ2-1; D is uncertain. Per germline, CDR1 MNHNY and CDR2 SVGAGI (reference sequence). The V and J ends lost 2 bases and 8 bases respectively, with 7 bases between them. The CDR3 totals 12 residues. The CDR3 nucleotides are TGTGCCAGCAGTTACCTCGGGTATGAGCAGTTCTTC. Amino acid sequence: CASSYLGYEQFF.

In this sample, this clone turned up a few times. This chain connects TRBV3-1 (or the pseudogene TRBV3-2) to TRBJ1-3; D is undetermined. Germline assignment: CDR1 LGHDT and CDR2 YNNKEL (reference sequence). The CDR3 length is 14 residues. Trimming shortened V by 4 bases and J by 0 bases, and 7 bases separated the two germline ends. The DNA of the CDR3 is TGTGCCAGCAGCCCGTCACACTCTGGAAACACCATATATTTT. It codes for CASSPSHSGNTIYF.

The CDR3 sequence: CASSSSDRVYEQYF. DNA of the CDR3: TGTGCCAGCAGCTCCTCGGACAGGGTCTACGAGCAGTACTTC. The chain joins TRBV6-5 to TRBJ2-7; TRBD1 aligns across 8 bases. Trimming cost V 6 bases and J 3 bases; bases outside gene matches: 7. The V gene's germline CDR1 is MNHEY and CDR2 SVGAGI. The CDR3 is made up of 14 amino acids.

The chain uses TRBV13 and TRBJ2-5; TRBD1 matches 10 bases. This CDR3 has 15 amino acids. Germline CDR1 is PRHDT and CDR2 is FYEKMQ (reference sequence). Trimming at V came to 5 bases and at J to 3 bases, leaving 6 bases not matched to a gene. This CDR3 reads CASSPTGQGKETQYF. The CDR3 bases are TGTGCCAGCAGCCCGACGGGACAGGGGAAAGAGACCCAGTACTTC.

This clone was observed a few times. The genes are TRBV21-1 and TRBJ1-1. TRBV21-1 is tagged as a pseudogene. CDR3 size: 14 residues. CDR3 nucleotides: TGTGCCAGCAGCAAACATGAAGGAGGGGTCGAGGCTTTCTTT. Translating gives CASSKHEGGVEAFF.

The rearrangement uses TRBV6-1 and TRBJ1-5, with D possibly being TRBD1 (5 bases). Germline V CDR1 and CDR2: MNHNS, SASEGT. Trimming shortened V by 1 base and J by 0 bases, and 16 bases separated the two germline ends. This CDR3 has 18 residues. The CDR3 here is CASSEDRQSLYSNQPQHF. Written as DNA, the CDR3 is TGTGCCAGCAGTGAAGACCGACAGAGCCTTTATAGCAATCAGCCCCAGCATTTT.

This chain joins TRBV2 and TRBJ1-4; TRBD1 agrees at 9 bases. CDR1 is SNHLY and CDR2 is FYNNEI in the germline V gene. J lost 7 bases, V lost 6 bases, and 6 bases had no gene match. The CDR3 extends over 14 amino acids. CDR3 amino acids: CASSGQGNGEKLFF. In DNA, the CDR3 is TGTGCCAGCAGCGGACAGGGGAACGGTGAAAAACTGTTTTTT. The entire variable domain, with the rest obtained from reference TRBV2 and TRBJ1-4, is as follows: EPEVTQTPSHQVTQMGQEVILRCVPISNHLYFYWYRQILGQKVEFLVSFYNNEISEKSEIFDDQFSVERPDGSNFTLKIRSTKLEDSAMYFCASSGQGNGEKLFFGSGTQLSVL.

The V call is TRBV21-1, the J call TRBJ1-2; the table's D call, TRBD1, has no DNA check behind it. TRBV21-1 is tagged as a pseudogene. This CDR3 is 14 amino acids long. The CDR3 protein is CASSSDRGGYGYTF. The CDR3, as DNA: TGTGCCAGCAGCAGCGACAGGGGAGGCTATGGCTACACCTTC.

V is TRBV5-1 and J is TRBJ2-3, with 8 bases lining up with TRBD2. CDR1 and CDR2 from the germline V gene are SGHRS and YFSETQ. The CDR3 is 15 residues long. With V trimmed by 0 bases and J by 6 bases, 6 bases remained unmatched. CDR3 nucleotide sequence: TGCGCCAGCAGCTTGGAGCGGGGGTCCCGGGATACGCAGTATTTT. This gives the protein CASSLERGSRDTQYF.

This rearrangement joins TRBV5-1 to TRBJ1-1; no clear D. CDR1 SGHRS and CDR2 YFSETQ come from the germline V gene. This CDR3 is 13 amino acids long. The germline V and J ends were trimmed by 0 bases and 3 bases, with 6 bases remaining between them. CDR3 nucleotides: TGCGCCAGCAGCTTGGGTGAGGACACTGAAGCTTTCTTT. It yields the protein CASSLGEDTEAFF.

The V gene is TRBV5-1, the J gene TRBJ1-3; tentative D call: TRBD1 (6 bases). The V gene's germline CDR1 is SGHRS and CDR2 YFSETQ. Trimming removed 4 bases at V and 0 bases at J, with 14 bases between. CDR3 size: 16 residues. CDR3 coding DNA: TGCGCCAGCAGCCTGGGACAAAGCAGCTCTGGAAACACCATATATTTT. It specifies CASSLGQSSSGNTIYF.

This clone was observed a few times. The CDR3 region has the DNA TGTGCCAGCAGCTTAGGCTGGGTGGGGGGGCTTTTTCAGCCCCAGCATTTT. Its protein product is CASSLGWVGGLFQPQHF. The rearrangement links TRBV7-2 to TRBJ1-5, with D tentatively TRBD1 (6 bases). CDR1 SGHTA and CDR2 FQGNSA come from the germline V gene. V was pared by 1 base and J by 6 bases, with 19 bases between. The CDR3 loop spans 17 amino acids.

The CDR3 region is CASSWGVTYEQYF. For the CDR3, the DNA is TGTGCCAGCAGTTGGGGGGTCACCTACGAGCAGTACTTC. The chain is built from TRBV6-6 and TRBJ2-7; tentative D call: TRBD2 (6 bases). Germline CDR1 reads MNHNY; CDR2 reads SVGAGI (reference sequence). The ends were cut back, 4 bases at V and 2 bases at J, with 9 bases in the middle. CDR3 length equals 13 residues.

The gene calls are TRBV5-1 and TRBJ2-5; D unresolved. There are 14 residues in the CDR3. Per germline, CDR1 SGHRS and CDR2 YFSETQ. Trimming took off 0 bases at V and 0 bases at J, with 6 bases between the two ends. CDR3 sequence reads: CASSLVRYQETQYF. Written as DNA, the CDR3 is TGCGCCAGCAGCTTGGTGAGGTACCAAGAGACCCAGTACTTC.

The V and J genes are TRBV19 and TRBJ1-2; no definite D call. In germline, CDR1 is LNHDA, CDR2 SQIVND (reference sequence). There are 12 residues in the CDR3. Between the trimmed V and J ends, which lost 7 bases and 8 bases, there was a span of 14 bases. The CDR3 protein is CASKEVSKGYTF. DNA of the CDR3: TGTGCCAGTAAGGAGGTATCAAAGGGCTACACCTTC.

The V call is TRBV28, the J call TRBJ2-7; 7 bases agree with TRBD1. Per germline, CDR1 MDHEN and CDR2 SYDVKM. The CDR3 is 11 amino acids. The trim removed 6 bases at V and 7 bases at J, leaving 3 bases unmatched. CDR3 in DNA: TGTGCCAGCAGGACAGGGTGGGAGCAGTACTTC. Its translation is CASRTGWEQYF. The full variable domain, completed using reference TRBV28 and TRBJ2-7, is DVKVTQSSRYLVKRTGEKVFLECVQDMDHENMFWYRQDPGLGLRLIYFSYDVKMKEKGDIPEGYSVSREKKERFSLILESASTNQTSMYLCASRTGWEQYFGPGTRLTVT.

The V and J genes are TRBV7-2 and TRBJ1-2, with 10 bases matching TRBD1. The CDR3 has 16 residues. Germline V lookup: CDR1 SGHTA, CDR2 FQGNSA. The trim removed 7 bases at V and 5 bases at J, leaving 13 bases unmatched. CDR3 in amino acids: CASIDSPTGGAYGYTF. Written as DNA, the CDR3 is TGTGCCAGCATCGATTCCCCGACAGGGGGCGCGTATGGCTACACCTTC.

The chain recombines TRBV7-9 with TRBJ2-3; TRBD2 is a possible D gene (6 bases). The CDR3 consists of 15 residues. The germline V and J ends were trimmed by 4 bases and 1 base, with 12 bases remaining between them. Germline V gives CDR1 SEHNR, CDR2 FQNEAQ (reference sequence). CDR3 sequence reads: CASSSPSEGTDTQYF. For the CDR3, the DNA is TGTGCCAGCAGCTCCCCTAGCGAAGGCACAGATACGCAGTATTTT. Drawing the rest from reference TRBV7-9 and TRBJ2-3, the complete variable domain is DTGVSQNPRHKITKRGQNVTFRCDPISEHNRLYWYRQTLGQGPEFLTYFQNEAQLEKSRLLSDRFSAERPKGSFSTLEIQRTEQGDSAMYLCASSSPSEGTDTQYFGPGTRLTVL.